The 3 T cell receptor beta chains below all came from one sample that was sequenced in a study of blood T cell repertoires in COVID-19 (dated by TCRdb to 2018 to 2021). The library was generated by the immunoSEQ multiplex PCR assay. TCRdb stores this immuneACCESS table with in-frame sequences only. Part of the clones is absent; in the studies checked, under half of the shortfall reflects unresolved V genes, and no reason is known for the rest. The sample includes fewer than 30,000 clones, with approximately 72% observed a single time. The biggest ten clones account for 6% to 8% of the sample. The sequenced material came from peripheral blood. The source of these receptors is a man aged 55 to 70 with active or convalescent COVID-19.

DNA of the CDR3: TGTGCCAGCAGCTACCGGACTAGCGGGCGTGGGGAGCTGTTTTTT. Amino acids: CASSYRTSGRGELFF. The rearrangement links TRBV3-1 (or the pseudogene TRBV3-2) to TRBJ2-2; TRBD2 agrees at 11 bases. CDR1 is LGHDT and CDR2 is YNNKEL in the germline V gene (reference sequence). CDR3 length: 15 amino acids. After removal of 5 bases from V and 8 bases from J, the junction contained 7 bases not matched to a gene.

This sequence joins TRBV5-8 and TRBJ1-5; 7 bases align to TRBD1. The CDR3 sequence is 16 residues long. Germline loops: CDR1 SGHTS, CDR2 YDEGEE. The V gene end was trimmed by 4 bases and the J gene end by 1 base; junction bases not matched to a gene: 8. This chain's CDR3 is CASSPRTGSSNQPQHF. CDR3 nucleotides: TGTGCCAGCAGCCCGCGGACAGGCAGCAGCAATCAGCCCCAGCATTTT.

The rearrangement links TRBV6-5 to TRBJ1-1; D possibly corresponds to TRBD1 (5 bases). Germline V gives CDR1 MNHEY, CDR2 SVGAGI. V was trimmed by 2 bases and J by 10 bases, leaving 8 bases between them. This CDR3 has 11 amino acids. For the CDR3, the DNA is TGTGCCAGCAGTTACAGAAGGGGAGCTTTCTTT. It encodes CASSYRRGAFF.